The clone carrying this T cell receptor (beta chain) was seen more than once but under ten times. Its antigen remains unidentified. This sample was taken from a study of T cell repertoires in cytomegalovirus infection. Study as a whole: Public signatures in TCR beta pointed to CMV infection and matching HLA type. Regarding the study as a whole: Dominating the ex vivo response were HLA-C-restricted CMV-specific TCR beta clonotypes. The study identified carriers of CMV plus the relevant HLA from cumulative public TCR beta family frequency.

TCRdb re-called the reads through MiXCR, storing one row per CDR3 protein. The table lists a few hundred thousand distinct CDR3 sequences, less than 20% of them singletons, with 8.5% to 10% in the top ten. The junction had 7 bases not matched to a gene; V was cut back by 1 base and J by 5 bases. From germline, CDR1 is SQVTM and CDR2 ANQGSEA. CDR3 length: 16 residues. The clonotype was recovered from a human donor in good health (CMV status not recorded). Some clones in this sample may be carry-over from other donors' samples. This chain uses TRBV29-1 with TRBJ2-1, with 11 bases matching TRBD1. The specimen was PBMCs. The CDR3, as DNA: TGCAGCGTTGAAGGCGGGGGACAGGGGGGCGACAATGAGCAGTTCTTC. It translates to CSVEGGGQGGDNEQFF.